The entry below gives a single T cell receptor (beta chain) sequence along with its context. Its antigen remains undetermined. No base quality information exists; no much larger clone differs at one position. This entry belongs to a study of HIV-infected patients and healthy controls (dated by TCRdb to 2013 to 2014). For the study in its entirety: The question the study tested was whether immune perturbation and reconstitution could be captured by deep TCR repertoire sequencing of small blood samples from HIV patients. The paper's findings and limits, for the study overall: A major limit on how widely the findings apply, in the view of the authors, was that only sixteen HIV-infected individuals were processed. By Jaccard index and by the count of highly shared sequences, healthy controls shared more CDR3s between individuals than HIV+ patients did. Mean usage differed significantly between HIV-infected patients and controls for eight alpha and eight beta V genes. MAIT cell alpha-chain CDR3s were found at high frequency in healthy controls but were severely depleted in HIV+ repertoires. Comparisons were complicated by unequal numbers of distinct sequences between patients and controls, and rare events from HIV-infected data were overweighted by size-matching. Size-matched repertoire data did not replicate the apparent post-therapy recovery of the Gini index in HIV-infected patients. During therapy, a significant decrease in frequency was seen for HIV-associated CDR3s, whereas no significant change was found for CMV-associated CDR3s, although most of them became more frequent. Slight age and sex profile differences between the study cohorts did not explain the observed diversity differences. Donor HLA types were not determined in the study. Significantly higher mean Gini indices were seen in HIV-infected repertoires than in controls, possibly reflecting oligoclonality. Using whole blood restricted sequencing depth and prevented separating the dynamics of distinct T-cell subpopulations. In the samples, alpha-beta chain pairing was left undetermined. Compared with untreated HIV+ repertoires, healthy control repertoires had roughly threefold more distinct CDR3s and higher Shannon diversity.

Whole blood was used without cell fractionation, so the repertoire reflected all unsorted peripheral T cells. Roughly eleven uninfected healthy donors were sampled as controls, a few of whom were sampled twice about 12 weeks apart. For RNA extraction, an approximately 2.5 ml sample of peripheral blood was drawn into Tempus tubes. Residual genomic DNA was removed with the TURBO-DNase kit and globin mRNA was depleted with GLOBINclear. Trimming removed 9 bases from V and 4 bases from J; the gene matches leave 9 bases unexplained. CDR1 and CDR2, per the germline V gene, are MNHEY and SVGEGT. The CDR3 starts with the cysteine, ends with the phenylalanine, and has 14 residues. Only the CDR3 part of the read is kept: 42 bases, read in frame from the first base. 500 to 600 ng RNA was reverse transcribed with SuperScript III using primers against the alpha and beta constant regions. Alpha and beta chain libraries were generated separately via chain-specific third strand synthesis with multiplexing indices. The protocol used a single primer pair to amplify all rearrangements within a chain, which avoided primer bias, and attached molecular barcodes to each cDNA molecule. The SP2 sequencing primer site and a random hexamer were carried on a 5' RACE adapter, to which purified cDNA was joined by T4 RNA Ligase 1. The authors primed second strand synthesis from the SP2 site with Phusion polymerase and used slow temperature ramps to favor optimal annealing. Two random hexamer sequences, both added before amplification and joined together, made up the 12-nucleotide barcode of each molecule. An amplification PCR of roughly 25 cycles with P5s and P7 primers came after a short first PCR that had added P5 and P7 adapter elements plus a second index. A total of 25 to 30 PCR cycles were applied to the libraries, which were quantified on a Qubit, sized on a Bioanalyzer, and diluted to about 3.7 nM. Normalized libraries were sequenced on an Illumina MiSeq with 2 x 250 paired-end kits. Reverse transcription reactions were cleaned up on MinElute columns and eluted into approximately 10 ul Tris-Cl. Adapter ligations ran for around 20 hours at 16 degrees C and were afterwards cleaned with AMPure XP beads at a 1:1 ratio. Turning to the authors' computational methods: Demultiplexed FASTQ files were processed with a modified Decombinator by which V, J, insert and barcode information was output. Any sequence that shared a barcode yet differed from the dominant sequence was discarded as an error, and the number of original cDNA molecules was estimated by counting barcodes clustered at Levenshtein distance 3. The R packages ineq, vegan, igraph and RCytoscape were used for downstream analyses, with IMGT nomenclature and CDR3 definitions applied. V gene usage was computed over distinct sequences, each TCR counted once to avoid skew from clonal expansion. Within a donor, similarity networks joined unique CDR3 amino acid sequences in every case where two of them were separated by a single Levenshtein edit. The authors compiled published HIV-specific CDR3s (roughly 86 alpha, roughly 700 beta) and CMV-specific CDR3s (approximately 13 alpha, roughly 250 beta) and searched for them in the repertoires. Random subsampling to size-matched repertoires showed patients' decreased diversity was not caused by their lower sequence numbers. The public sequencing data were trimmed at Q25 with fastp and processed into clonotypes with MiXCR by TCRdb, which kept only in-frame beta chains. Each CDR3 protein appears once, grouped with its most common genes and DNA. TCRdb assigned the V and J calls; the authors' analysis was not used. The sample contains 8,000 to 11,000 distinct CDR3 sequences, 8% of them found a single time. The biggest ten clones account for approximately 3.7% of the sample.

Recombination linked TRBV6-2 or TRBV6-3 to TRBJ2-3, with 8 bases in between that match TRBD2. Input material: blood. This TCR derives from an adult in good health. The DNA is TGTGCCAGTGGATCGAGCGGGGGCTCAGATACGCAGTATTTT. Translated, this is CASGSSGGSDTQYF.